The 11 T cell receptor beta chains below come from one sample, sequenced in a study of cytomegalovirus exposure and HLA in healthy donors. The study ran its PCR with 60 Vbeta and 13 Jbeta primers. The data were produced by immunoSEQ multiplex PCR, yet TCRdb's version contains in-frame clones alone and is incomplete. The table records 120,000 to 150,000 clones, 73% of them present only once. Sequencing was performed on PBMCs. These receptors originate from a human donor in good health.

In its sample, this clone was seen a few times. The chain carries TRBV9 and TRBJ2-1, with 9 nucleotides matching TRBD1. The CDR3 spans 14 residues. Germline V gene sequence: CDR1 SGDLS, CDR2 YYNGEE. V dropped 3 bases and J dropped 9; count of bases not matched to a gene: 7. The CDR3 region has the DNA TGTGCCAGCAGCGCGATACAGGGGGCAGGTGAGCAGTTCTTC. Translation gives CASSAIQGAGEQFF.

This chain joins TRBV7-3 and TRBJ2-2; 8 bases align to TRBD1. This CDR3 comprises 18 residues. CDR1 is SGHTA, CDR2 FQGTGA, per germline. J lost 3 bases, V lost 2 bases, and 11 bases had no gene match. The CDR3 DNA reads TGTGCCAGCAGCTTATCGCTGCCCAGGGGGCCGGACACCGGGGAGCTGTTTTTT. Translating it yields CASSLSLPRGPDTGELFF.

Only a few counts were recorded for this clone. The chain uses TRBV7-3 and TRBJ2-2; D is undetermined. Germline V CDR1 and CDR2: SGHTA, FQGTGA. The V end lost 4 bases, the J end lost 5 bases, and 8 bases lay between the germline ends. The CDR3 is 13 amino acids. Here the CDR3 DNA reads TGTGCCAGCAGCTCCCCCGGGACCGGGGAGCTGTTTTTT. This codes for CASSSPGTGELFF.

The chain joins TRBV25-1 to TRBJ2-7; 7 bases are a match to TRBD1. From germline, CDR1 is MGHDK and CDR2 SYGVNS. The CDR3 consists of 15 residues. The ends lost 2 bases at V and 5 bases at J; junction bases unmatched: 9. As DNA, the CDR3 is TGTGCCAGCAGTGAAGGGGCAGGGGGTTTTCACGAGCAGTACTTC. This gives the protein CASSEGAGGFHEQYF.

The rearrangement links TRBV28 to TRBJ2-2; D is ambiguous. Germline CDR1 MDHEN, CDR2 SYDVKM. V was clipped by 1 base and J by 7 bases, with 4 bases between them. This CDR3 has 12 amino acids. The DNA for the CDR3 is TGTGCCAGCAGTTTATCTTTCGGGGAGCTGTTTTTT. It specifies CASSLSFGELFF.

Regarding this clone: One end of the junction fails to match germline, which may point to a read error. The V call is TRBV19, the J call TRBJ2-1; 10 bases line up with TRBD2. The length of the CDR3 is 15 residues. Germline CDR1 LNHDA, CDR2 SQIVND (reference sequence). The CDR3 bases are TGTGCCAGTAGTGTAGAAGCGGGAGGGCCTGATGAGCAGTTCTTC. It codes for CASSVEAGGPDEQFF.

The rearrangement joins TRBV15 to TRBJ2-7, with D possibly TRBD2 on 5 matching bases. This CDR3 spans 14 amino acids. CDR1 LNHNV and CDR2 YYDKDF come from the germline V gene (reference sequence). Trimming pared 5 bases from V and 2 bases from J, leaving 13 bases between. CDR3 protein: CATSFNEEAYEQYF. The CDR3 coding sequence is TGTGCCACCAGCTTCAACGAGGAGGCCTACGAGCAGTACTTC.

The CDR3 here is CASSNPGTGGTEAFF. As DNA, the CDR3 is TGTGCCAGTAGTAATCCCGGGACAGGCGGCACTGAAGCTTTCTTT. The genes are TRBV19 and TRBJ1-1; 8 bases fit TRBD1. Germline CDR1 LNHDA, CDR2 SQIVND (reference sequence). The ends lost 4 bases at V and 4 bases at J; junction bases unmatched: 8. This CDR3 has 15 residues.

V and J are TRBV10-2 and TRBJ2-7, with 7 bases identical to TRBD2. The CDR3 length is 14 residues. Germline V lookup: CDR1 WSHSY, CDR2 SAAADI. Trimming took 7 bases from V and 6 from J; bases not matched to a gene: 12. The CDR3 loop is CASNPSGLLPEQYF. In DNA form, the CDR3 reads TGCGCCAGCAATCCTAGCGGACTCCTTCCCGAGCAGTACTTC.

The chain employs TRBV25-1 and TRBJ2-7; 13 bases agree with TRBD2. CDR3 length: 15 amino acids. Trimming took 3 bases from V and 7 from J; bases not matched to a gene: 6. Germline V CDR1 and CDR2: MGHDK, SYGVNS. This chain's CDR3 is CASSDRTSGGGEQYF. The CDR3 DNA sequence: TGTGCCAGCAGTGACCGGACTAGCGGGGGAGGGGAGCAGTACTTC.

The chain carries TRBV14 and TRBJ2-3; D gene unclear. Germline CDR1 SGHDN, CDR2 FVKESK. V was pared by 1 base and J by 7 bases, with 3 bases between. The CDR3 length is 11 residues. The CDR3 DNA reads TGTGCCAGCAGCCAAGGGCATACGCAGTATTTT. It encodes CASSQGHTQYF.